A single sample gave rise to the 32 T cell receptor beta chains below, sequenced in a study of OX40 agonist ivuxolimab in advanced cancers. Profiled with immunoSEQ multiplex PCR; TCRdb holds only in-frame clones, not every one. The data hold around 64,000 clones, with about 93% observed a single time. Sequenced material: CD4+ or CD8+ T cells sorted from blood, taken in a trial of the OX40 agonist ivuxolimab. These receptors were collected from an adult with an advanced solid tumor such as melanoma, head and neck, liver or kidney cancer.

The V gene is TRBV9, the J gene TRBJ2-1; tentative D call: TRBD2 (6 bases). Germline V lookup: CDR1 SGDLS, CDR2 YYNGEE. Trimming took 0 bases from V and 7 from J, leaving 20 bases between them. The CDR3 is 17 amino acids. CDR3 loop: CASSVGTSGVADNEQFF. As DNA, the CDR3 is TGTGCCAGCAGCGTAGGAACGTCTGGGGTAGCGGATAATGAGCAGTTCTTC.

This chain connects TRBV9 to TRBJ2-7; TRBD2 is a possible D gene (6 bases). Germline V gene sequence: CDR1 SGDLS, CDR2 YYNGEE. The CDR3 is 14 residues long. V was clipped by 3 bases and J by 7 bases, with 17 bases between them. The CDR3 spells CASSAQGGLGEQYF. For the CDR3, the DNA is TGTGCCAGCAGCGCGCAGGGAGGACTGGGGGAGCAGTACTTC.

The V call is TRBV7-2, the J call TRBJ1-5; 8 bases fit TRBD1. The V gene's germline CDR1 is SGHTA and CDR2 FQGNSA. The CDR3 sequence is 15 residues long. The V and J ends lost 4 bases and 2 bases, in that order; junction bases with no gene match: 4. CDR3 bases: TGTGCCAGCAGCTCACAGGGGGTAGGCAATCAGCCCCAGCATTTT. Its protein is CASSSQGVGNQPQHF.

The chain recombines TRBV4-3 with TRBJ1-4; D unresolved. There are 16 residues in the CDR3. V lost 0 bases, J lost 2 bases, and 10 bases lay in between. Germline CDR1 reads LGHNA; CDR2 reads YSLEER. The CDR3 nucleotides read TGCGCCAGCAGCCAAGAACGAGTAATCACTAATGAAAAACTGTTTTTT. Protein: CASSQERVITNEKLFF.

As DNA, the CDR3 is TGTGCCAGCAGGCCCACCTCGGGGACGCAGTATTTT. Translated: CASRPTSGTQYF. The rearrangement joins TRBV6-5 to TRBJ2-3, with D possibly matching TRBD2 (5 bases). V lost 6 bases and J 9 bases, leaving 13 bases between the germline ends. Germline assignment: CDR1 MNHEY and CDR2 SVGAGI. The length of the CDR3 is 12 residues.

The chain links TRBV19 to TRBJ2-7; D not certain. This CDR3 is 13 amino acids long. Trimming pared 5 bases from V and 2 bases from J, leaving 10 bases between. Germline V gives CDR1 LNHDA, CDR2 SQIVND (reference sequence). CDR3 in amino acids: CASSLAIPYEQYF. CDR3 in DNA: TGTGCCAGTAGTTTGGCTATTCCCTACGAGCAGTACTTC.

CDR3 in amino acids: CASVSYGTGRNEQFF. CDR3 nucleotide sequence: TGTGCTAGTGTCTCTTACGGGACAGGGAGGAATGAGCAGTTCTTC. The rearrangement joins TRBV12-5 to TRBJ2-1; 9 bases line up with TRBD1. The CDR3 has 15 residues. The J segment lost 7 bases and the V segment lost 7 bases, leaving 11 bases of the junction unmatched. The germline CDR1 and CDR2 sequences are LGHNT and FRNRAP. Filled out from reference TRBV12-5 and TRBJ2-1, the complete variable domain reads DARVTQTPRHKVTEMGQEVTMRCQPILGHNTVFWYRQTMMQGLELLAYFRNRAPLDDSGMPKDRFSAEMPDATLATLKIQPSEPRDSAVYFCASVSYGTGRNEQFFGPGTRLTVL.

Only one count was recorded for this clone. DNA of the CDR3: TGTGCCAGCAGCGAAGGGACAGGGGGCTACGAGCAGTACTTC. Its translation is CASSEGTGGYEQYF. The chain joins TRBV9 to TRBJ2-7, with 11 nucleotides matching TRBD1. V trimming: 3 bases; J trimming: 3 bases; junction bases outside the gene matches: 2. Germline CDR1 SGDLS, CDR2 YYNGEE. The CDR3 length is 14 residues. The complete variable domain, with remaining parts taken from reference TRBV9 and TRBJ2-7, reads DSGVTQTPKHLITATGQRVTLRCSPRSGDLSVYWYQQSLDQGLQFLIQYYNGEERAKGNILERFSAQQFPDLHSELNLSSLELGDSALYFCASSEGTGGYEQYFGPGTRLTVT.

Only one count was recorded for this clone. A junction end diverges from the germline sequence, so it may reflect a read error. In nucleotides, the CDR3 is TGTGCCACCAGAAAAGGGGCAGAGGGCGCCTTC. Its translation: CATRKGAEGAF. The V and J genes are TRBV15 and TRBJ2-4, with D perhaps matching TRBD1 or TRBD2 (5 bases each). In germline, CDR1 is LNHNV, CDR2 YYDKDF (reference sequence). The CDR3 is 11 residues long.

This clone was observed once. The chain is built from TRBV19 and TRBJ1-2, with D uncertain. This CDR3 has 14 amino acids. Germline-derived CDR1 and CDR2 are LNHDA and SQIVND (reference sequence). V was pared by 4 bases and J by 1 base, with 10 bases between. Here the CDR3 reads CASSTGLFNYGYTF. CDR3 DNA: TGTGCCAGTAGTACAGGACTCTTTAACTATGGCTACACCTTC.

V is TRBV19 and J is TRBJ2-3; 8 positions match TRBD2. Trimming took 6 bases from V and 1 from J; bases not matched to a gene: 12. Germline CDR1 and CDR2: LNHDA and SQIVND (reference sequence). The CDR3 runs to 17 residues. The CDR3: CASSPRRTGGRTDTQYF. The CDR3, as DNA: TGTGCCAGTAGCCCCCGCCGAACGGGGGGGCGCACAGATACGCAGTATTTT. Based on the CDR3 plus reference TRBV19 and TRBJ2-3, the full variable domain is DGGITQSPKYLFRKEGQNVTLSCEQNLNHDAMYWYRQDPGQGLRLIYYSQIVNDFQKGDIAEGYSVSREKKESFPLTVTSAQKNPTAFYLCASSPRRTGGRTDTQYFGPGTRLTVL.

The V gene is TRBV6-1, the J gene TRBJ2-5; D remains unclear. V was shortened by 3 bases and J by 3 bases, with 17 bases between the two germline ends. The V gene's germline CDR1 is MNHNS and CDR2 SASEGT. The CDR3 loop spans 16 amino acids. CDR3 amino acids: CASSELTSEPKETQYF. The DNA of the CDR3 is TGTGCCAGCAGTGAGTTAACTTCGGAGCCCAAAGAGACCCAGTACTTC.

The chain joins TRBV14 to TRBJ2-3; D possibly corresponds to TRBD2 (5 bases). CDR3 length: 16 residues. The germline CDR1 and CDR2 sequences are SGHDN and FVKESK. Trimming removed 2 bases at V and 2 bases at J, with 14 bases between. In DNA form, the CDR3 reads TGTGCCAGCAGCCAAAGGTGGACCGGGATCACAGATACGCAGTATTTT. The encoded protein is CASSQRWTGITDTQYF.

This chain uses TRBV15 with TRBJ2-2; weak D call: TRBD1 (5 bases). Germline V lookup: CDR1 LNHNV, CDR2 YYDKDF (reference sequence). This CDR3 has 13 residues. The germline V and J ends were trimmed by 0 bases and 6 bases, with 5 bases remaining between them. The CDR3 DNA sequence: TGTGCCACCAGCAGAGACAGGGCCGGGGAGCTGTTTTTT. It yields the protein CATSRDRAGELFF.

This CDR3 is CASSLRQDGGYTF. Here the CDR3 DNA reads TGTGCCAGCAGCTTAAGACAGGACGGAGGCTACACCTTC. The V call is TRBV11-2, the J call TRBJ1-2, with D maybe TRBD1 (6 bases). CDR1 and CDR2 from the germline V gene are SGHAT and FQNNGV. V lost 2 bases and J 8 bases, leaving 12 bases between the germline ends. This CDR3 contains 13 residues.

This chain links TRBV6-5 with TRBJ2-1, with a weak D call TRBD1 (6 bases). The CDR3 has 15 amino acids. CDR1 and CDR2 (germline): MNHEY, SVGAGI. Trimming removed 5 bases from V and 1 base from J, with 12 bases in between. CDR3 sequence (DNA): TGTGCCAGCAGTCGCCTAGGGGGTTCCTACAATGAGCAGTTCTTC. Translated, it gives CASSRLGGSYNEQFF.

This chain links TRBV5-1 with TRBJ1-1, with D possibly being TRBD1 (5 bases). The CDR3 spans 13 residues. Germline CDR1 is SGHRS and CDR2 is YFSETQ. Trimming left V 4 bases short and J 1 base short, with 8 bases between. CDR3 sequence (DNA): TGCGCCAGCAGCCTTCAGGGGAACACTGAAGCTTTCTTT. Amino acid sequence: CASSLQGNTEAFF. The full variable domain, its missing parts supplied by reference TRBV5-1 and TRBJ1-1, is KAGVTQTPRYLIKTRGQQVTLSCSPISGHRSVSWYQQTPGQGLQFLFEYFSETQRNKGNFPGRFSGRQFSNSRSEMNVSTLELGDSALYLCASSLQGNTEAFFGQGTRLTVV.

J is TRBJ2-3 and V is TRBV27; 9 bases are shared with TRBD1. V was pared by 5 bases and J by 1 base, with 10 bases of the junction left unmatched. Germline CDR1 and CDR2: MNHEY and SMNVEV (reference sequence). The CDR3 is 17 amino acids. The CDR3 loop reads CASSPSQGDRGTDTQYF. For the CDR3, the DNA is TGTGCCAGCAGTCCCTCGCAAGGGGACAGGGGCACAGATACGCAGTATTTT.

This chain connects TRBV11-2 to TRBJ2-7; D gene uncertain. The V end was cut by 4 bases, the J end by 1 base, with 5 bases between. In germline, CDR1 is SGHAT, CDR2 FQNNGV. CDR3 length equals 12 residues. The CDR3 here is CASSSLSYEQYF. CDR3 in DNA: TGTGCCAGCAGCTCGTTATCCTACGAGCAGTACTTC. Based on the CDR3 plus reference TRBV11-2 and TRBJ2-7, the full variable domain is EAGVAQSPRYKIIEKRQSVAFWCNPISGHATLYWYQQILGQGPKLLIQFQNNGVVDDSQLPKDRFSAERLKGVDSTLKIQPAKLEDSAVYLCASSSLSYEQYFGPGTRLTVT.

This clone was recorded once. The J gene is TRBJ1-1, the V gene TRBV19; D perhaps matches TRBD1 (6 bases). Trimming cost V 1 base and J 5 bases, with 14 bases left between them. CDR1 is LNHDA, CDR2 SQIVND, per germline (reference sequence). This CDR3 contains 15 residues. CDR3 sequence (DNA): TGTGCCAGTAGTATAGCCTTCTCAGGGGTGACTGAAGCTTTCTTT. It is translated as CASSIAFSGVTEAFF.

The chain has TRBV13 and TRBJ1-6; no firm D call. V dropped 7 bases and J dropped 7 bases, with 8 bases sitting between them. Germline assignment: CDR1 PRHDT and CDR2 FYEKMQ (reference sequence). The CDR3 contains 12 residues. The CDR3 reads CASTFLNSPLHF. CDR3 DNA sequence: TGTGCCAGCACCTTTCTGAATTCACCCCTCCACTTT.

V is TRBV6-4 and J is TRBJ1-5, with D possibly being TRBD1 (5 bases). The CDR3 is made up of 15 amino acids. Looked up from germline, CDR1 is MRHNA and CDR2 is SNTAGT. V lost 3 bases and J 1 base, leaving 10 bases between the germline ends. This CDR3 reads CASSESRASNQPQHF. In nucleotides, the CDR3 is TGTGCCAGCAGTGAAAGCAGGGCGAGCAATCAGCCCCAGCATTTT.

This rearrangement joins TRBV5-4 to TRBJ2-3; 8 bases line up with TRBD2. The length of the CDR3 is 14 residues. The V gene end was trimmed by 3 bases and the J gene end by 5 bases; junction bases not matched to a gene: 5. Germline V lookup: CDR1 SGHNT, CDR2 YYREEE (reference sequence). In nucleotides, the CDR3 is TGTGCCAGCAGCTCGAGCGGGGGAGGAGATACGCAGTATTTT. This translates into CASSSSGGGDTQYF. Complete variable domain (other parts from reference TRBV5-4 and TRBJ2-3): ETGVTQSPTHLIKTRGQQVTLRCSSQSGHNTVSWYQQALGQGPQFIFQYYREEENGRGNFPPRFSGLQFPNYSSELNVNALELDDSALYLCASSSSGGGDTQYFGPGTRLTVL.

The CDR3 DNA follows: TGTGCCAGCAGTCTGCCAGAAAATACGTATGGCTACACCTTC. This gives the protein CASSLPENTYGYTF. The chain employs TRBV2 and TRBJ1-2; the D is unclear. Germline V gene sequence: CDR1 SNHLY, CDR2 FYNNEI. Trimming pared 5 bases from V and 5 bases from J, leaving 15 bases between. The CDR3 runs 14 residues.

V and J are TRBV6-1 and TRBJ2-1; the D is unclear. Trimming shortened V by 5 bases and J by 0 bases, and 8 bases separated the two germline ends. The germline CDR1 and CDR2 sequences are MNHNS and SASEGT. The CDR3 spans 14 residues. The CDR3 nucleotides are TGTGCCAGCAGTCTCTTGAGCTCCTACAATGAGCAGTTCTTC. Amino acids: CASSLLSSYNEQFF.

This chain joins TRBV6-5 and TRBJ2-1; D unclear. Trimming removed 6 bases from V and 3 bases from J, with 15 bases in between. CDR3 length equals 15 residues. The germline V gene has CDR1 MNHEY and CDR2 SVGAGI. The CDR3 loop reads CASSPMIEVYNEQFF. In nucleotides, the CDR3 is TGTGCCAGCAGCCCTATGATAGAGGTCTACAATGAGCAGTTCTTC.

This chain joins TRBV2 and TRBJ2-2; weak D call: TRBD1 (6 bases). With 4 bases removed from V and 7 bases from J, the gap between germline ends came to 13 bases. CDR1 and CDR2 (germline): SNHLY, FYNNEI. The CDR3 extends over 14 amino acids. The CDR3 bases are TGTGCCAGCAGTGGACACCAGGGGTTCGGGGAGCTGTTTTTT. It yields the protein CASSGHQGFGELFF.

The DNA of the CDR3 is TGTGCCAGCAGCTTAGCCGGGACTAACTATGGCTACACCTTC. Protein sequence: CASSLAGTNYGYTF. The chain uses TRBV7-9 and TRBJ1-2; D uncertain. CDR1 and CDR2 (germline): SEHNR, FQNEAQ (reference sequence). This CDR3 is built from 14 residues. Trimming took off 0 bases at V and 0 bases at J, with 5 bases between the two ends.

The V gene is TRBV5-8, the J gene TRBJ2-2, with D maybe TRBD1 (5 bases). Trimming took off 5 bases at V and 2 bases at J, with 13 bases between the two ends. From germline, CDR1 is SGHTS and CDR2 YDEGEE. The CDR3 length is 15 residues. The CDR3 region is CASRPVTANTGELFF. The CDR3 DNA is TGTGCCAGCAGACCCGTGACAGCAAACACCGGGGAGCTGTTTTTT.

The rearrangement uses TRBV27 and TRBJ2-2, with 12 bases that match TRBD2. This CDR3 has 20 residues. Trimming removed 2 bases from V and 0 bases from J; junction bases left unmatched: 10. CDR1 and CDR2 (germline): MNHEY, SMNVEV (reference sequence). In DNA, the CDR3 is TGTGCCAGCAGTTTAGCACTAGCGGGGGGCCGATTCACGAACACCGGGGAGCTGTTTTTT. Translated: CASSLALAGGRFTNTGELFF.

This clone was seen only once. The junction differs from germline at one of its ends, possibly a read error. The genes are TRBV12-5 and TRBJ1-3; D is uncertain. Looked up from germline, CDR1 is LGHNT and CDR2 is FRNRAP. The length of the CDR3 is 9 residues. This CDR3 reads CASGLPPSF. The DNA of the CDR3 is TGTGCTAGTGGTTTGCCACCGTCTTTT. Full variable domain (remainder filled in from reference TRBV12-5 and TRBJ1-3): DARVTQTPRHKVTEMGQEVTMRCQPILGHNTVFWYRQTMMQGLELLAYFRNRAPLDDSGMPKDRFSAEMPDATLATLKIQPSEPRDSAVYFCASGLPPSFGEGSWLTVV.

The rearrangement links TRBV7-9 to TRBJ2-2; D perhaps matches TRBD1 (8 bases). From germline, CDR1 is SEHNR and CDR2 FQNEAQ (reference sequence). Trimming removed 5 bases from V and 3 bases from J, with 16 bases in between. The CDR3 is made up of 16 amino acids. CDR3 amino acids: CASSNGQGGYTGELFF. For the CDR3, the DNA is TGTGCCAGCAGCAACGGACAGGGAGGGTACACCGGGGAGCTGTTTTTT. The full variable domain, in which reference TRBV7-9 and TRBJ2-2 provide the parts outside the CDR3, is DTGVSQNPRHKITKRGQNVTFRCDPISEHNRLYWYRQTLGQGPEFLTYFQNEAQLEKSRLLSDRFSAERPKGSFSTLEIQRTEQGDSAMYLCASSNGQGGYTGELFFGEGSRLTVL.